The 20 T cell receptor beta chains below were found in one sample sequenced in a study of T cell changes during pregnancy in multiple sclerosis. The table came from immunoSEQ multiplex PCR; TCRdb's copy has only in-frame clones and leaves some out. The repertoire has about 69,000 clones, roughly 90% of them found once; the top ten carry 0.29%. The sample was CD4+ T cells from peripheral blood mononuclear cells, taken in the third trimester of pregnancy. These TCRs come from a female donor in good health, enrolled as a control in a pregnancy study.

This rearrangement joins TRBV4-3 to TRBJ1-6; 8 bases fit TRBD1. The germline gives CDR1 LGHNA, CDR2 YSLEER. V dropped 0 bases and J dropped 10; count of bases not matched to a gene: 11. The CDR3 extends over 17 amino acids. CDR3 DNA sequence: TGCGCCAGCAGCCAAGATAGCGGCAGGGGGCGCGAGTCACCCCTCCACTTT. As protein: CASSQDSGRGRESPLHF.

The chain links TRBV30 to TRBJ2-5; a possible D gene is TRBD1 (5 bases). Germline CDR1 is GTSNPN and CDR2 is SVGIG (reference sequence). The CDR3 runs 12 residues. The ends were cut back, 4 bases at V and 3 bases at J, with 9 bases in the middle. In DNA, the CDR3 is TGTGCCTGGAAGACAGTGAAAGAGACCCAGTACTTC. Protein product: CAWKTVKETQYF.

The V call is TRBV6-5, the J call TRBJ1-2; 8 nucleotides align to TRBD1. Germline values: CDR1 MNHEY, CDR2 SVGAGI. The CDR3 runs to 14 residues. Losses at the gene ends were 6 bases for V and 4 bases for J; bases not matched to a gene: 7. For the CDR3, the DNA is TGTGCCAGCAGCCGCGGACAGGGACTCTATGGCTACACCTTC. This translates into CASSRGQGLYGYTF.

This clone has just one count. CDR3 sequence reads: CASSVSFPTEAFF. The CDR3 DNA reads TGTGCCAGCAGCGTCTCGTTTCCCACTGAAGCTTTCTTT. The chain is built from TRBV13 and TRBJ1-1; D gene uncertain. This CDR3 region has 13 residues. Per the germline V gene, CDR1 is PRHDT and CDR2 is FYEKMQ (reference sequence). V lost 5 bases and J lost 4, with 11 bases in between.

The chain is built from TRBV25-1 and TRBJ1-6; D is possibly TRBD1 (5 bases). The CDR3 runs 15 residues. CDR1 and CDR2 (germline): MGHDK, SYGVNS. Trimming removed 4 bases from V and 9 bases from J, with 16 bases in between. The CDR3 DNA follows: TGTGCCAGCAGTGCGCGACAGCCCGTTAGTTCACCCCTCCACTTT. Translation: CASSARQPVSSPLHF.

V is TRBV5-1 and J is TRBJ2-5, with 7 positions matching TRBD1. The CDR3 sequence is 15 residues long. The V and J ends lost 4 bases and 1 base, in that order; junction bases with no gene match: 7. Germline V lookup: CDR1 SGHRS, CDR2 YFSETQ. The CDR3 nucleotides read TGCGCCAGCAGCAAGAGACAGGGTCTCCAAGAGACCCAGTACTTC. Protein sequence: CASSKRQGLQETQYF.

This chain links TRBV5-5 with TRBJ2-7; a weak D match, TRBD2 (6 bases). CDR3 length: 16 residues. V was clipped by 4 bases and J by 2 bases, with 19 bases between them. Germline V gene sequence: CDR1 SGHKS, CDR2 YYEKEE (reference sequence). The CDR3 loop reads CASSMPGTQKPYEQYF. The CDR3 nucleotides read TGTGCCAGCAGCATGCCCGGGACTCAAAAGCCCTACGAGCAGTACTTC.

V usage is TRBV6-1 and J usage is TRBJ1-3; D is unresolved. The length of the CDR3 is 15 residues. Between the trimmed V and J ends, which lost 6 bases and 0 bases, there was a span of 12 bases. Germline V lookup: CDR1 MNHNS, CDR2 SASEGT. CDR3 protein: CASSLPSGSGNTIYF. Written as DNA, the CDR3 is TGTGCCAGCAGCCTACCCTCGGGCTCTGGAAACACCATATATTTT.

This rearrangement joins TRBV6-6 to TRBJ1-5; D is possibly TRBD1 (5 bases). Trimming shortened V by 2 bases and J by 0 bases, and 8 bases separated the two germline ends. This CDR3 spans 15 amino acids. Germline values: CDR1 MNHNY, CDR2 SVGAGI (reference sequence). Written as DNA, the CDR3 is TGTGCCAGCAGTTACATCAGGGATAGCAATCAGCCCCAGCATTTT. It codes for CASSYIRDSNQPQHF.

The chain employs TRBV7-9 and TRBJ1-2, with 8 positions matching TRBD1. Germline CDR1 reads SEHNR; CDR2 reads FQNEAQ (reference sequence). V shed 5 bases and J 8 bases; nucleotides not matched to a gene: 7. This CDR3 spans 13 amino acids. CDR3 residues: CASSLRGRGGYTF. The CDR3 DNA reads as TGTGCCAGCAGCCTCAGGGGGCGAGGGGGCTACACCTTC.

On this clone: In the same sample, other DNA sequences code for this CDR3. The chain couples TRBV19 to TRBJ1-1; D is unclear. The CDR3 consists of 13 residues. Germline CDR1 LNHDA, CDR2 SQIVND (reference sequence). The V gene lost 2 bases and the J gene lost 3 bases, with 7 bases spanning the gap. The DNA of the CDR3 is TGTGCCAGTAGTATAACGGGAGACACTGAAGCTTTCTTT. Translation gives CASSITGDTEAFF.

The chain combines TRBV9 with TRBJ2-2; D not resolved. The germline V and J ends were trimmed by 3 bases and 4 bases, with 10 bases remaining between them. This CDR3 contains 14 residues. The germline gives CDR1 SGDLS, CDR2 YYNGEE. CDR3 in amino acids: CASSALQSTGELFF. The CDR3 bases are TGTGCCAGCAGCGCGTTACAGAGCACCGGGGAGCTGTTTTTT.

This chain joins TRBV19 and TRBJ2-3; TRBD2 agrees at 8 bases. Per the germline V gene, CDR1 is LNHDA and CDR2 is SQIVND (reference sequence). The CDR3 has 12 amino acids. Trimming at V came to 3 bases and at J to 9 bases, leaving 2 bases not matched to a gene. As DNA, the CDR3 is TGTGCCAGTAGTATGGGCGGGGGGACGCAGTATTTT. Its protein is CASSMGGGTQYF.

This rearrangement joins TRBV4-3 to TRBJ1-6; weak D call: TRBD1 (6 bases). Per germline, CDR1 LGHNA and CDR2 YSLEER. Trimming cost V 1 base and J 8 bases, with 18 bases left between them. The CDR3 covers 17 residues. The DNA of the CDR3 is TGCGCCAGCAGCCAAGGAGCACAGGGAGCTCCTGATTCACCCCTCCACTTT. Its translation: CASSQGAQGAPDSPLHF.

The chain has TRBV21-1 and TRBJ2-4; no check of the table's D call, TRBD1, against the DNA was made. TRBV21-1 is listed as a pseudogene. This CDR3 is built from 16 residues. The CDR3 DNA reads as TGTGCCAGCAGCAAATGGGGGCTACTAGCCAAAAACATTCAGTACTTC. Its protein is CASSKWGLLAKNIQYF.

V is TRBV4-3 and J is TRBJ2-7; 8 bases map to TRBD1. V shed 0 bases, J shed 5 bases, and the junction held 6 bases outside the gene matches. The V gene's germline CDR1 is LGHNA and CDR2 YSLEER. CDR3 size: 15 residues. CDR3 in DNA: TGCGCCAGCAGCCAAGACAGGGGGCAAGTGGACGAGCAGTACTTC. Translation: CASSQDRGQVDEQYF.

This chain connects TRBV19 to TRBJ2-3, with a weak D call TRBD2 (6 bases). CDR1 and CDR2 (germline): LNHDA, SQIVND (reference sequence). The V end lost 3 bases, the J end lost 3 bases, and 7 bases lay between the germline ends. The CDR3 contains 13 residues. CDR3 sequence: CASSMSGTDTQYF. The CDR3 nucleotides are TGTGCCAGTAGTATGAGCGGGACAGATACGCAGTATTTT.

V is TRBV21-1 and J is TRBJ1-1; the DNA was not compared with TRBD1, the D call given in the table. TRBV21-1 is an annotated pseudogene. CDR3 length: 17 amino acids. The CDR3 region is CASSKAKRTPMNTEAFF. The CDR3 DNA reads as TGTGCCAGCAGCAAAGCAAAAAGGACACCCATGAACACTGAAGCTTTCTTT.

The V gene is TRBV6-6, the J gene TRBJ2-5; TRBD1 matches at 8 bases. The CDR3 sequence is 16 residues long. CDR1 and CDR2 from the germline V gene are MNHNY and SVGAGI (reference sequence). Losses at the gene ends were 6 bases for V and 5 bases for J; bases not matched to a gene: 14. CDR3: CASSAVGQGAGETQYF. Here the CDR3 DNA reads TGTGCCAGCAGCGCGGTAGGGCAGGGGGCAGGGGAGACCCAGTACTTC.

The CDR3 protein is CASSWAQGDYGYTF. The CDR3 DNA reads as TGTGCCAGCAGTTGGGCACAGGGTGACTATGGCTACACCTTC. J is TRBJ1-2 and V is TRBV6-1; possibly TRBD1 for D (6 bases). V dropped 5 bases and J dropped 3 bases, with 13 bases sitting between them. The CDR3 extends over 14 amino acids. Germline assignment: CDR1 MNHNS and CDR2 SASEGT.